This entry features one TCR beta chain sequence. Its antigen is undetermined. The data originate from a study of cytomegalovirus exposure and HLA in healthy donors. Study-level background: The roughly 130 validation repertoires used the same platform as the 550 to 700 first-cohort repertoires (as reported by a later analysis). Findings and limits, study-wide: There were some public TCRs occurring in many donors, but most TCR sequences were rare. Reports described diagnosis of cytomegalovirus status by the classifier as highly specific and sensitive.

The CDR3 spans 13 residues. Per the germline V gene, CDR1 is MGHDK and CDR2 is SYGVNS. The junction had 3 bases not matched to a gene; V was cut back by 3 bases and J by 5 bases. The data were produced by immunoSEQ multiplex PCR, yet TCRdb's version contains in-frame clones alone and is incomplete. The sample lists around 150,000 clones; approximately 88% were seen once. Separation from the approximately 690-subject first cohort characterized the roughly 120-subject validation cohort, to which the donors belonged. J is TRBJ2-5 and V is TRBV25-1; 7 bases line up with TRBD2. The material sequenced was PBMCs. The receptor was derived from a woman aged 18-29 years in good health and CMV-seropositive. The CDR3 loop is CASSEGGVETQYF. The DNA of the CDR3 is TGTGCCAGCAGTGAGGGAGGGGTGGAGACCCAGTACTTC. Full variable domain (outside the CDR3, taken from reference TRBV25-1 and TRBJ2-5): EADIYQTPRYLVIGTGKKITLECSQTMGHDKMYWYQQDPGMELHLIHYSYGVNSTEKGDLSSESTVSRIRTEHFPLTLESARPSHTSQYLCASSEGGVETQYFGPGTRLLVL.